A selection of T cell receptor beta chains follows, all from one sample in a study of prognosis after radiotherapy for stage I lung cancer. TCRdb ran MiXCR on the multiplex PCR reads and lists one entry per CDR3 protein. The sample has about 32,000 distinct CDR3 sequences, over 40% seen once. Sequenced here: PBMCs, sampled before or after stereotactic body radiation therapy (not recorded which). These receptors originate from a donor aged 50 or older with non-small cell lung cancer. The CDR3 runs from the conserved cysteine through the conserved F or W. The order of the fields is clone size, V gene, D gene, J gene, CDR3 DNA, CDR3 protein. The D gene is left open where the match is weak. Clone size appears in some rows only: once, few, many, or a class for an expanded clone.

-,TRBV12-3/TRBV12-4,-,TRBJ1-2,TGTGCCAGCAGTTTTGGCAGCTATGGCTACACCTTC,CASSFGSYGYTF
-,TRBV14,-,TRBJ1-3,TGTGCCAGCAGCCACTTCAGAGGGCCCTCTGGAAACACCATATATTTT,CASSHFRGPSGNTIYF
once,TRBV19,TRBD1,TRBJ1-2,TGTGCCAGTATTCGACCCGTGACAGGGTCCTATGGCTACACCTTC,CASIRPVTGSYGYTF
many,TRBV20-1,TRBD1,TRBJ2-3,TGCAGTGCCGCCGGGACAGGGGACGCCCGCACAGATACGCAGTATTTT,CSAAGTGDARTDTQYF
-,TRBV20-1,TRBD1,TRBJ1-1,TGCAGTGCCCTGAGACAGGGTATGAACACTGAAGCTTTCTTT,CSALRQGMNTEAFF
-,TRBV6-1,-,TRBJ2-7,TGTGCCAGCACCTTCGGGGAAAGTCCCTACGAGCAGTACTTC,CASTFGESPYEQYF
medium-sized,TRBV20-1,-,TRBJ2-3,TGCAGTGCTAGACACAGGGGGGGCGGCACAGATACGCAGTATTTT,CSARHRGGGTDTQYF
many,TRBV10-3,-,TRBJ1-5,TGTGCCATCAGTGAGTCGAGCAACAATCAGCCCCAGCATTTT,CAISESSNNQPQHF
many,TRBV6-2/TRBV6-3,-,TRBJ1-5,TGTGCCAGCTGGGGGCTGAACCGACTCCCCAATCAGCCCCAGCATTTT,CASWGLNRLPNQPQHF
-,TRBV6-1,-,TRBJ1-1,TGTGCCAGCAGTGAAGGTGGGGTGAACACTGAAGCTTTCTTT,CASSEGGVNTEAFF
many,TRBV19,-,TRBJ2-1,TGTGCCAGTAGTATGCTAGCTTATGAGCAGTTCTTC,CASSMLAYEQFF
-,TRBV28,-,TRBJ2-1,TGTGCCAGCAAACGAGAGGCTACCTACAATGAGCAGTTCTTC,CASKREATYNEQFF
medium-sized,TRBV24-1,TRBD1,TRBJ2-1,TGTGCCACCAGTGCTACCGGGACAGGGGGCTACAATGAGCAGTTCTTC,CATSATGTGGYNEQFF
many,TRBV6-1,-,TRBJ1-3,TGTGCCAGCAGTGAATATACTGACTCTGGAAACACCATATATTTT,CASSEYTDSGNTIYF
many,TRBV2,-,TRBJ1-5,TGTGCCAGCAGTCCTCAGTATTATAGCAATCAGCCCCAGCATTTT,CASSPQYYSNQPQHF
-,TRBV6-1,-,TRBJ2-5,TGTGCCAGCAGCAAGGGTGGGGAGACCCAGTACTTC,CASSKGGETQYF
many,TRBV19,-,TRBJ2-3,TGTGCCAGTAGTAGGGTACCAGATACGCAGTATTTT,CASSRVPDTQYF
many,TRBV27,TRBD1,TRBJ2-5,TGTGCCAGCAGTTTACTTTTCGGACAGGGTGATGAGACCCAGTACTTC,CASSLLFGQGDETQYF
-,TRBV7-2,TRBD1,TRBJ1-2,TGTGCCAGCAGCCAGGGGACAGGGTACGGCTACACCTTC,CASSQGTGYGYTF
many,TRBV5-5,-,TRBJ1-1,TGTGCCAGCAGCTTGATCCCTCACGGGGTAGGGGTGAACACTGAAGCTTTCTTT,CASSLIPHGVGVNTEAFF
many,TRBV9,-,TRBJ2-6,TGTGCCAGCAGCGCCGACTCCAGCTCTGGGGCCAACGTCCTGACTTTC,CASSADSSSGANVLTF
many,TRBV12-5,-,TRBJ2-5,TGTGCTAGTGGTCCCCGGGGGCCTGAATACCAAGAGACCCAGTACTTC,CASGPRGPEYQETQYF
many,TRBV3-1,-,TRBJ1-2,TGTGCCAGCAGCCATGTAACAGGGACGGGTGGCTACACCTTC,CASSHVTGTGGYTF
-,TRBV4-2,-,TRBJ1-1,TGTGCCAGCAGCCAGTACCCTAAGCGGGGAACTGAAGCTTTCTTT,CASSQYPKRGTEAFF
-,TRBV5-1,-,TRBJ2-7,TGCGCCAGCAGCTTGGAAGTCCGGGGGAGGTCCGAGCAGTACTTC,CASSLEVRGRSEQYF
many,TRBV6-1,-,TRBJ1-2,TGTGCCAGCAGTCTCCCCGACAGTAACTATGGCTACACCTTC,CASSLPDSNYGYTF
-,TRBV11-2,-,TRBJ2-1,TGTGCCAGCAGCTTAGATTCTCGAGGGAGAGGGAATGAGCAGTTCTTC,CASSLDSRGRGNEQFF
-,TRBV28,TRBD1,TRBJ1-5,TGTGCCAGCAGTTTATTCTCGGACAGGGGTTTGGGTCAGCCCCAGCATTTT,CASSLFSDRGLGQPQHF
many,TRBV18,TRBD1,TRBJ2-1,TGTGCCAGCTCACCAGGACAGGGATTCAATGAGCAGTTCTTC,CASSPGQGFNEQFF
many,TRBV19,TRBD2,TRBJ2-1,TGTGCCAGTAGTATAGCACTAGCGGGAGGCAATGAGCAGTTCTTC,CASSIALAGGNEQFF
-,TRBV28,TRBD1,TRBJ1-6,TGTGCCAGCAGTCCCCGGGACAGGGACAATTCACCCCTCCACTTT,CASSPRDRDNSPLHF
many,TRBV7-9,TRBD2,TRBJ2-3,TGTGCCAGCAGCCCCGAGGGTTGGGGACTAGCGGGCACAGATACGCAGTATTTT,CASSPEGWGLAGTDTQYF
-,TRBV19,-,TRBJ1-5,TGTGCCAGTAGTAATTTGGGAGTCAATCAGCCCCAGCATTTT,CASSNLGVNQPQHF
many,TRBV20-1,TRBD2,TRBJ2-3,TGCAGTGCCCCTGGACTAGCGGGCTCAGATACGCAGTATTTT,CSAPGLAGSDTQYF
-,TRBV5-5,-,TRBJ1-4,TGTGCCAGCAGCCCCGGGACGGGGTTGACTAATGAAAAACTGTTTTTT,CASSPGTGLTNEKLFF
many,TRBV3-1,-,TRBJ1-6,TGTGCCAGCAGCCAGGGGGGTATCTTATCCCTCCACTTT,CASSQGGILSLHF
-,TRBV11-2,-,TRBJ2-1,TGTGCCAGCAGCTTGCTAGGGGGGGGATACAATGAGCAGTTCTTC,CASSLLGGGYNEQFF
-,TRBV5-1,TRBD1,TRBJ2-2,TGCGCCAGCAGCTTAATGGGGACAGGGCTCCAGGGCGGTGAGCTGTTTTTT,CASSLMGTGLQGGELFF
many,TRBV5-1,TRBD1,TRBJ2-2,TGCGCCAGCAGCTGGGACAGCGGGAACACCGGGGAGCTGTTTTTT,CASSWDSGNTGELFF
-,TRBV28,-,TRBJ2-7,TGTGCCAGCAGTCCCCATCGGGGGCTCCCCTACGAGCAGTACTTC,CASSPHRGLPYEQYF